The 11 T cell receptor beta chains presented below share a single source sample, sequenced in a study of blood T cell repertoires in COVID-19. Clones were read by immunoSEQ multiplex PCR, and TCRdb kept only the in-frame ones, dropping some. The sample has over 200,000 clones, 87% seen once; the top ten hold under 2%. The specimen sequenced was peripheral blood. The receptors stem from a man aged 40-49 years with active or convalescent COVID-19.

This sequence joins TRBV3-1 (or the pseudogene TRBV3-2) and TRBJ1-2; TRBD1 might be the D (6 bases). V dropped 5 bases and J dropped 8 bases, with 12 bases sitting between them. This CDR3 has 12 amino acids. Germline V lookup: CDR1 LGHDT, CDR2 YNNKEL (reference sequence). The CDR3 DNA follows: TGTGCCAGCAGCGTACAGGGTATGGGCTACACCTTC. Residues: CASSVQGMGYTF.

In its sample, this clone was seen a few times. CDR3 amino acids: CASSSRTGAMAFF. The DNA for the CDR3 is TGTGCCAGCAGCTCACGAACAGGGGCCATGGCTTTCTTT. The V and J genes are TRBV9 and TRBJ1-1, with 7 bases lining up with TRBD1. After removal of 4 bases from V and 11 bases from J, the junction contained 11 bases not matched to a gene. CDR1 and CDR2 (germline): SGDLS, YYNGEE. The CDR3 contains 13 residues.

This rearrangement joins TRBV2 to TRBJ2-7, with D possibly being TRBD1 (5 bases). The CDR3 is made up of 13 amino acids. Germline CDR1 reads SNHLY; CDR2 reads FYNNEI. The ends were cut back, 3 bases at V and 1 base at J, with 7 bases in the middle. CDR3 amino acids: CASSDYRSYEQYF. In DNA, the CDR3 is TGTGCCAGCAGTGACTACAGGTCCTACGAGCAGTACTTC. The entire variable domain, with the rest obtained from reference TRBV2 and TRBJ2-7, is as follows: EPEVTQTPSHQVTQMGQEVILRCVPISNHLYFYWYRQILGQKVEFLVSFYNNEISEKSEIFDDQFSVERPDGSNFTLKIRSTKLEDSAMYFCASSDYRSYEQYFGPGTRLTVT.

The chain employs TRBV4-1 and TRBJ2-7; possibly TRBD2 for D (6 bases). The germline V and J ends were trimmed by 1 base and 6 bases, with 16 bases remaining between them. This CDR3 has 15 residues. Germline CDR1 and CDR2: MGHRA and YSYEKL. Here the CDR3 reads CASSQGVGSSSEQYF. CDR3 DNA: TGCGCCAGCAGCCAAGGGGTCGGGAGCAGCAGCGAGCAGTACTTC.

This clone was recorded at least ten times. The J gene is TRBJ1-1, the V gene TRBV30, with a weak D call TRBD1 (5 bases). The CDR3 loop spans 13 amino acids. Germline V CDR1 and CDR2: GTSNPN, SVGIG (reference sequence). With 5 bases removed from V and 2 bases from J, the gap between germline ends came to 12 bases. DNA for the CDR3: TGTGCCTGGGACGGGACTGCCAACACTGAAGCTTTCTTT. Translation gives CAWDGTANTEAFF.

V usage is TRBV7-6 and J usage is TRBJ2-7; 7 nucleotides agree with TRBD2. The CDR3 spans 14 residues. The ends lost 1 base at V and 6 bases at J; junction bases unmatched: 6. Germline CDR1 is SGHVS and CDR2 is FNYEAQ. The CDR3: CASSLGGRGFEQYF. The CDR3, as DNA: TGTGCCAGCAGCTTAGGGGGGAGGGGTTTCGAGCAGTACTTC.

The chain links TRBV5-1 to TRBJ2-7, with D maybe TRBD2 (6 bases). The V and J ends lost 0 bases and 5 bases respectively, with 12 bases between them. Germline V gives CDR1 SGHRS, CDR2 YFSETQ. CDR3 length equals 14 residues. Here the CDR3 DNA reads TGCGCCAGCAGCTTGGGCGGGGAAGGCCACGAGCAGTACTTC. This codes for CASSLGGEGHEQYF.

This chain connects TRBV28 to TRBJ1-1; D is perhaps TRBD1 (5 bases). Germline CDR1 and CDR2: MDHEN and SYDVKM. V was pared by 6 bases and J by 1 base, with 15 bases between. CDR3 length: 15 residues. As DNA, the CDR3 is TGTGCCAGCAGGGACTCGCGGGGCCGGAACACTGAAGCTTTCTTT. Residues: CASRDSRGRNTEAFF.

This clone was found once. The chain combines TRBV7-8 with TRBJ1-2; unclear D gene. Germline CDR1 reads SGHVS; CDR2 reads FQNEAQ. The CDR3 is 12 amino acids. Trimming cost V 1 base and J 8 bases, with 8 bases left between them. CDR3 region: CASSLGTYGYTF. The DNA for the CDR3 is TGTGCCAGCAGCTTAGGAACATACGGCTACACCTTC.

This sequence joins TRBV7-9 and TRBJ2-7; TRBD1 aligns across 11 bases. From germline, CDR1 is SEHNR and CDR2 FQNEAQ (reference sequence). The CDR3 extends over 15 amino acids. Unmatched junction bases numbered 8, after V lost 4 bases and J lost 6 bases. For the CDR3, the DNA is TGTGCCAGCAGCTCGACCTCCGGGACAGGGGGCGAGCAGTACTTC. Its protein is CASSSTSGTGGEQYF.

CDR3 coding DNA: TGTGCCAGCAGTTTCGGGACAGGGGCACTTGGCTACACCTTC. Its protein product is CASSFGTGALGYTF. The J gene is TRBJ1-2, the V gene TRBV6-5; 10 positions agree with TRBD1. The germline V gene encodes CDR1 MNHEY and CDR2 SVGAGI. The CDR3 has 14 residues. The V segment lost 4 bases and the J segment 7 bases; nucleotides outside the gene matches: 6.